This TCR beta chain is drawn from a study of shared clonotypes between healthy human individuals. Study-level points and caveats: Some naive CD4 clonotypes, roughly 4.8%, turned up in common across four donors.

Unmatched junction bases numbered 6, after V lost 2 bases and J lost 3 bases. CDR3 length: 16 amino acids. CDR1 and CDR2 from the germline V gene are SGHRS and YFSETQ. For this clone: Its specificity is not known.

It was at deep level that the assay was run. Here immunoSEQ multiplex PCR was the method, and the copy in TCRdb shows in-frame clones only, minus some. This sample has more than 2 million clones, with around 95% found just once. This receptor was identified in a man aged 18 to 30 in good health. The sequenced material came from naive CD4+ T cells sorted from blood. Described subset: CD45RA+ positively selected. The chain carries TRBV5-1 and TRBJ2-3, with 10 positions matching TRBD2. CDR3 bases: TGCGCCAGCAGCTTCCGACTAGCGGGTAAAACAGATACGCAGTATTTT. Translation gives CASSFRLAGKTDTQYF.